Listed below are T cell receptor beta chains from one sample, sequenced in a study of T cell responses to AZD1222 COVID-19 vaccine. The assay was immunoSEQ multiplex PCR, and TCRdb's table has in-frame clones only and misses some. The sample lists about 120,000 clones; around 91% were seen once. Sample: peripheral blood, taken on day 0 of AZD1222 vaccination. All receptors derive from an adult in good health. The CDR3 runs from the conserved cysteine through the conserved F or W. A D gene is named only where the DNA matches it firmly. A row's size may be missing; if present it is once, few, many or a size class.

-,TRBV19,TRBJ1-5,-,CASSIRGPGQPQHF,TGTGCCAGTAGTATTAGGGGCCCCGGTCAGCCCCAGCATTTT
-,TRBV5-1,TRBJ1-1,few,CASRSQTEGKAFF,TGCGCCAGCAGATCCCAAACGGAGGGGAAAGCTTTCTTT
-,TRBV12-3/TRBV12-4,TRBJ2-1,-,CASSLATVREQFF,TGTGCCAGCAGTTTAGCGACGGTTCGAGAGCAGTTCTTC
-,TRBV6-5,TRBJ2-7,-,CASKKDLGEQYF,TGTGCCAGCAAGAAGGACCTCGGGGAGCAGTACTTC
TRBD1,TRBV4-2,TRBJ2-7,-,CASSLIGGPLLPRVSNYEQYF,TGTGCCAGCAGCCTGATAGGGGGCCCACTTTTGCCCCGGGTTTCAAACTACGAGCAGTACTTC
-,TRBV27,TRBJ2-5,once,CASSLGETQYF,TGTGCCAGCAGTTTAGGAGAGACCCAGTACTTC
-,TRBV7-3,TRBJ1-1,-,CASSLNSGNTEAFF,TGTGCCAGCAGCTTAAACTCCGGGAACACTGAAGCTTTCTTT
-,TRBV29-1,TRBJ2-7,-,CSVRPRTFSEQYF,TGCAGCGTGAGACCTAGGACTTTTAGCGAGCAGTACTTC
-,TRBV6-5,TRBJ1-3,-,CASRVGNTIYF,TGTGCCAGCAGGGTTGGAAACACCATATATTTT
-,TRBV7-3,TRBJ1-4,many,CASSGRGRNEKLFF,TGTGCCAGCAGCGGAAGAGGGAGGAATGAAAAACTGTTTTTT
-,TRBV5-4,TRBJ1-1,-,CASSLGLNTEAFF,TGTGCCAGCAGCTTAGGCCTGAACACTGAAGCTTTCTTT
-,TRBV5-1,TRBJ2-2,-,CASSLFANTGELFF,TGCGCCAGCAGCTTGTTCGCGAACACCGGGGAGCTGTTTTTT
-,TRBV7-8,TRBJ1-4,-,CASSLLDNRGEKLFF,TGTGCCAGCAGCCTCCTGGACAACCGGGGTGAAAAACTGTTTTTT
-,TRBV4-3,TRBJ1-3,-,CASSQKRGPGSGNTIYF,TGCGCCAGCAGCCAGAAGAGGGGACCAGGCTCTGGAAACACCATATATTTT
-,TRBV20-1,TRBJ1-4,-,CSAGDPEKLFF,TGCAGTGCCGGAGACCCCGAAAAACTGTTTTTT
-,TRBV21-1,TRBJ2-5,-,CASSKRRLAGYQETQYF,TGTGCCAGCAGCAAACGTCGTCTAGCGGGGTACCAAGAGACCCAGTACTTC
TRBD1,TRBV4-2,TRBJ1-6,-,CASSQDGTGGRSPLHF,TGTGCCAGCAGCCAAGATGGGACAGGGGGTAGGTCACCCCTCCACTTT
-,TRBV30,TRBJ1-4,-,CAWSVKGSSNEKLFF,TGTGCCTGGAGTGTGAAAGGCAGTAGTAATGAAAAACTGTTTTTT
TRBD2,TRBV27,TRBJ2-1,-,CASIRSAGGPREQFF,TGTGCCAGCATTCGATCGGCGGGAGGGCCTCGGGAGCAGTTCTTC
-,TRBV21-1,TRBJ1-3,-,CASSKARRPSGNTIYF,TGTGCCAGCAGCAAAGCGCGGCGCCCCTCTGGAAACACCATATATTTT
-,TRBV5-1,TRBJ1-6,-,CASSLAGETSPLHF,TGCGCCAGCAGCTTGGCCGGGGAAACCTCACCCCTCCACTTT
TRBD2,TRBV11-2,TRBJ2-3,-,CASSPRGGGDTQYF,TGTGCCAGCAGCCCCCGCGGCGGGGGAGATACGCAGTATTTT
-,TRBV7-2,TRBJ2-7,-,CASSLVYEGPSPYEQYF,TGTGCCAGCAGCTTAGTATACGAGGGACCCTCCCCCTACGAGCAGTACTTC
TRBD2,TRBV4-3,TRBJ2-1,-,CASSQEARGGDEQFF,TGCGCCAGCAGCCAAGAGGCTAGGGGAGGGGATGAGCAGTTCTTC
-,TRBV6-2/TRBV6-3,TRBJ1-2,-,CASSWSPPLEGYTF,TGTGCCAGCAGTTGGTCCCCTCCCCTGGAGGGCTACACCTTC
TRBD2,TRBV19,TRBJ2-7,-,CASSIDPIAGAREQYF,TGTGCCAGTAGTATAGATCCTATAGCGGGAGCTCGGGAGCAGTACTTC
TRBD2,TRBV27,TRBJ2-7,-,CASSLGLGREATYEQYF,TGTGCCAGCAGTTTAGGGCTGGGGCGGGAGGCAACCTACGAGCAGTACTTC
-,TRBV5-1,TRBJ2-2,-,CASSRAANTGELFF,TGCGCCAGCAGTCGGGCGGCGAACACCGGGGAGCTGTTTTTT
-,TRBV11-2,TRBJ1-1,-,CASSPRGPGTRRNTEAFF,TGTGCCAGCAGCCCCCGCGGGCCAGGAACGCGTCGGAACACTGAAGCTTTCTTT
TRBD1,TRBV6-2/TRBV6-3,TRBJ2-2,-,CASSRQGANTGELFF,TGTGCCAGCAGCCGACAGGGCGCAAACACCGGGGAGCTGTTTTTT
-,TRBV6-5,TRBJ1-1,-,CASRRGLNTEAFF,TGTGCCAGCAGAAGGGGGTTGAACACTGAAGCTTTCTTT